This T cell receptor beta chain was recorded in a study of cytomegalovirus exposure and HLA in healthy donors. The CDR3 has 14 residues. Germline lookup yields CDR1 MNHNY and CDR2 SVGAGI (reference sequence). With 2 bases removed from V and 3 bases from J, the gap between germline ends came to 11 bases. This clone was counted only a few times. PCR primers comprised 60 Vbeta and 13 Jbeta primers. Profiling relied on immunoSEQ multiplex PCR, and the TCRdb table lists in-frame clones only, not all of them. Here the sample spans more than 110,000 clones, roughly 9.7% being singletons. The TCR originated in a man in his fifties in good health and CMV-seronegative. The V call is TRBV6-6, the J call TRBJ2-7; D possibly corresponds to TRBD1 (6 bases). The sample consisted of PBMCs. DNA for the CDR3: TGTGCCAGCAGTTACAGGGCAGGGGTCTACGAGCAGTACTTC. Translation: CASSYRAGVYEQYF.